The rows below give T cell receptor beta chains drawn from one sample of a study of T cells in localized non-small cell lung cancer. Clones were sequenced by immunoSEQ multiplex PCR, and TCRdb holds only the in-frame ones, with some missing. The sample has under 95,000 clones; around 84% are singletons. Sample: peripheral blood, taken before any cancer treatment. These receptors all come from a female donor aged 60 or older with stage I lung adenocarcinoma. CDR3s include the opening cysteine and the closing phenylalanine or tryptophan. The D gene is left open where the match is weak. Size is omitted from some rows. Given values are once, few, many or a class for expanded clones.

j_call clone_size v_call d_call cdr3_aa cdr3_nt
TRBJ1-3 NA TRBV10-3 TRBD1 CAATGFGNTIYF TGTGCCGCGACAGGGTTTGGAAACACCATATATTTT
TRBJ1-1 NA TRBV6-5 NA CASKGGVKAFF TGTGCCAGCAAGGGAGGGGTAAAAGCTTTCTTT
TRBJ1-2 NA TRBV27 NA CASSPSVGYGYTF TGTGCCAGCAGCCCCTCCGTAGGCTATGGCTACACCTTC
TRBJ2-7 NA TRBV27 NA CASSSWGEAYEQYF TGTGCCAGCAGTTCCTGGGGGGAGGCCTACGAGCAGTACTTC
TRBJ2-7 NA TRBV19 NA CASSPWRGTSSYEQYF TGTGCCAGTAGTCCTTGGAGGGGAACGAGCTCCTACGAGCAGTACTTC
TRBJ2-7 NA TRBV6-1 TRBD1 CASSRNRGWKYEQYF TGTGCCAGCAGTAGAAACAGGGGTTGGAAGTACGAGCAGTACTTC
TRBJ2-7 NA TRBV5-1 NA CASSLLGSYEQYF TGCGCCAGCAGCTTGTTAGGTTCCTACGAGCAGTACTTC
TRBJ2-2 NA TRBV4-3 TRBD1 CASSQEGTGAIGELFF TGCGCCAGCAGCCAAGAGGGGACAGGGGCTATCGGGGAGCTGTTTTTT
TRBJ1-1 once TRBV7-9 NA CASRPDLNTEAFF TGTGCCAGCAGACCGGACCTGAACACTGAAGCTTTCTTT
TRBJ2-7 NA TRBV28 TRBD2 CASSGSIGEQYF TGTGCCAGTAGCGGGTCCATAGGGGAGCAGTACTTC
TRBJ1-1 few TRBV19 NA CASSIDPQRTEAFF TGTGCCAGTAGTATAGATCCCCAGAGGACTGAAGCTTTCTTT
TRBJ2-5 once TRBV6-5 NA CASSYARTLETQYF TGTGCCAGCAGTTACGCCAGAACTTTAGAGACCCAGTACTTC
TRBJ1-6 few TRBV27 NA CASSFMGGQSPLHF TGTGCCAGCAGTTTTATGGGAGGGCAATCACCCCTCCACTTT
TRBJ2-7 NA TRBV30 TRBD2 CAWNTGLAAYEQYF TGTGCCTGGAACACTGGACTAGCGGCCTACGAGCAGTACTTC